This T cell receptor beta chain was identified in a study of cytotoxic CD8 clonotypes in ibrutinib-treated CLL. Study background: Among patients, about 25 responded partially and 2 completely; about 14 then stayed remitted and around twelve progressed after median approximately 72 months. The study, taken as a whole, reports: Age-matched healthy donor levels were exceeded by baseline clonality, which tracked circulating CD8+ T-cell counts.

Data came from immunoSEQ multiplex PCR; TCRdb stores just in-frame clones and leaves some out. The data show 130,000 to 150,000 clones, with about 91% seen just once and 9.5% to 14% held by the top ten. The germline gives CDR1 LGHNA, CDR2 YNFKEQ. V shed 0 bases and J shed 4 bases, with 7 bases lying between them. This CDR3 has 14 residues. Comment on this clone: Its specificity is not known.

The clonotype comes from a human donor with chronic lymphocytic leukemia. The chain carries TRBV4-2 and TRBJ2-1; D is unclear. The sequencing here drew on PBMCs, taken after 12 months of ibrutinib treatment. CDR3 sequence (DNA): TGTGCCAGCAGCCAAGATAGGGCGTACAATGAGCAGTTCTTC. It translates to CASSQDRAYNEQFF.